This T cell receptor (beta chain) came from a study of cytomegalovirus exposure and HLA in healthy donors. Study-level results: Reportedly, cytomegalovirus status was diagnosed with high sensitivity and specificity.

Sequenced by immunoSEQ multiplex PCR; TCRdb stores in-frame clones only, minus some. The data contain about 300,000 clones, 85% to 90% of them singletons. Concerning this clone: The antigen remains unidentified.

The CDR3 length is 16 residues. Trimming pared 3 bases from V and 5 bases from J, leaving 20 bases between. Per germline, CDR1 LNHNV and CDR2 YYDKDF (reference sequence). The genes are TRBV15 and TRBJ2-7; maybe TRBD2 (6 bases). The specimen was PBMCs. This receptor was obtained from a woman between 18 and 30 years old in good health and CMV-seronegative. CDR3 protein: CATSSASSAPVDEQYF. The CDR3, as DNA: TGTGCCACCAGCAGCGCTTCTAGCGCCCCGGTGGACGAGCAGTACTTC.